This TCR beta chain was documented in a study of T cells in Graves' hyperthyroidism and ophthalmopathy. The study, taken as a whole, reports: Ophthalmopathy, which appeared later, was predicted by the model a median roughly 6.4 months before onset.

As to this clonotype: Its antigen is undetermined.

Amplification targeted TCR beta CDR3 regions from RNA transcripts. Initially, a first-round RT-PCR of the TCR CDR3 employed the HTBI primer set. One entry per CDR3 protein results from TCRdb running MiXCR on the multiplex PCR reads. There are under 800,000 distinct CDR3 sequences in the sample; about 14% occur only once, and roughly a tenth lies in the top ten. Graves' hyperthyroidism without ophthalmopathy progression within 18 months was termed stable. V was shortened by 2 bases and J by 4 bases, with 14 bases between the two germline ends. The CDR3 contains 15 residues. From germline, CDR1 is MNHNS and CDR2 SASEGT.

Source material: blood. This clonotype originated in a woman younger than 30 with Graves' hyperthyroidism. This chain connects TRBV6-1 to TRBJ1-1; the D is unclear. Here the CDR3 reads CASSESMDSGTEAFF. The DNA for the CDR3 is TGTGCCAGCAGTGAATCGATGGACTCGGGCACTGAAGCTTTCTTT.